Listed here are 19 T cell receptor beta chains from one sample, sequenced in a study of blood T cell repertoires in COVID-19. The table came from immunoSEQ multiplex PCR; TCRdb's copy has only in-frame clones and leaves some out. The table lists about 38,000 clones, over 80% of them singletons. The sample was peripheral blood. The source is a human donor in a cohort sampled during active COVID-19.

V gene TRBV11-3 combines with J gene TRBJ2-1; TRBD2 matches at 8 bases. This CDR3 has 15 residues. The germline gives CDR1 SGHNT, CDR2 YENEEA. The trim removed 1 base at V and 7 bases at J, leaving 6 bases unmatched. The CDR3 reads CASSLAGGTRNEQFF. In DNA, the CDR3 is TGTGCCAGCAGCTTAGCGGGGGGGACCAGGAATGAGCAGTTCTTC.

This chain joins TRBV19 and TRBJ1-1; D perhaps matches TRBD1 (6 bases). The germline V gene has CDR1 LNHDA and CDR2 SQIVND (reference sequence). The CDR3 sequence is 14 residues long. Trimming removed 3 bases at V and 4 bases at J, with 12 bases between. This CDR3 reads CASSIGGLGTEAFF. For the CDR3, the DNA is TGTGCCAGTAGTATTGGGGGCTTGGGCACTGAAGCTTTCTTT.

The CDR3: CASSLEGQGNTIYF. CDR3 nucleotides: TGCGCCAGCAGCTTGGAGGGACAGGGAAACACCATATATTTT. The chain recombines TRBV5-1 with TRBJ1-3, with 7 bases fitting TRBD1. V was clipped by 0 bases and J by 4 bases; unmatched bases: 1. Germline V gives CDR1 SGHRS, CDR2 YFSETQ. This CDR3 comprises 14 residues.

This clone came up once. The chain has TRBV7-2 and TRBJ1-5; D is uncertain. The germline V gene has CDR1 SGHTA and CDR2 FQGNSA. The CDR3 extends over 15 amino acids. V lost 2 bases and J 6 bases, leaving 14 bases between the germline ends. The CDR3: CASSLQVVNGQPQHF. CDR3 nucleotides: TGTGCCAGCAGCTTACAGGTTGTTAATGGTCAGCCCCAGCATTTT.

The V call is TRBV30, the J call TRBJ1-2; TRBD1 agrees at 9 bases. The CDR3 loop spans 16 amino acids. V dropped 3 bases and J dropped 3; count of bases not matched to a gene: 11. Germline V gives CDR1 GTSNPN, CDR2 SVGIG (reference sequence). The CDR3 loop is CAWRRDRVIVDYGYTF. The CDR3 DNA is TGTGCCTGGAGAAGGGACAGGGTAATCGTGGACTATGGCTACACCTTC.

This clone was observed a single time. The rearrangement uses TRBV11-2 and TRBJ1-2; D perhaps matches TRBD1 (5 bases). The V and J ends lost 1 base and 4 bases respectively, with 10 bases between them. Germline V gene data show CDR1 as SGHAT and CDR2 as FQNNGV. The CDR3 covers 14 residues. The CDR3 bases are TGTGCCAGCAGCTTAGGTCCGGGGGGCTATGGCTACACCTTC. Its protein is CASSLGPGGYGYTF.

The J gene is TRBJ1-1, the V gene TRBV15, with D perhaps matching TRBD1 (6 bases). The germline V gene has CDR1 LNHNV and CDR2 YYDKDF (reference sequence). The CDR3 totals 13 residues. Trimming took off 0 bases at V and 8 bases at J, with 10 bases between the two ends. The CDR3: CATSRDLQGEAFF. The CDR3 nucleotides are TGTGCCACCAGCAGAGATTTACAGGGCGAAGCTTTCTTT.

The chain combines TRBV11-3 with TRBJ2-1; 12 nucleotides agree with TRBD2. Trimming at V came to 3 bases and at J to 8 bases, leaving 5 bases not matched to a gene. The CDR3 is made up of 15 amino acids. Germline CDR1 and CDR2: SGHNT and YENEEA. In DNA form, the CDR3 reads TGTGCCAGCAGCTTCCTAGCGGGGGGGCCCCATGAGCAGTTCTTC. Translation: CASSFLAGGPHEQFF.

This clone was counted only a few times. The V and J genes are TRBV5-1 and TRBJ2-3; D possibly corresponds to TRBD2 (7 bases). The length of the CDR3 is 14 residues. Germline values: CDR1 SGHRS, CDR2 YFSETQ. Trimming pared 1 base from V and 5 bases from J, leaving 11 bases between. In nucleotides, the CDR3 is TGCGCCAGCAGCTTGAACGGGGGGCGAGATACGCAGTATTTT. Translating it yields CASSLNGGRDTQYF.

This clone was seen a single time. Distinct nucleotide sequences in the sample also encode this CDR3. The CDR3 here is CASSLPGQLNNEQFF. The CDR3 DNA is TGTGCCAGCAGTTTACCAGGACAGCTAAACAATGAGCAGTTCTTC. The chain couples TRBV27 to TRBJ2-1; possibly TRBD1 for D (6 bases). From germline, CDR1 is MNHEY and CDR2 SMNVEV (reference sequence). Deletions cut 2 bases from V and 5 bases from J, with 13 bases between. The CDR3 covers 15 residues.

The chain joins TRBV14 to TRBJ2-3; 12 nucleotides line up with TRBD2. In germline, CDR1 is SGHDN, CDR2 FVKESK. The CDR3 extends over 17 amino acids. V gave up 8 bases and J gave up 4 bases; unmatched junction bases: 13. The CDR3 DNA follows: TGTGCCAGCGCAAGTAGGAGACTAGCGGGAGACTCAGATACGCAGTATTTT. Translation gives CASASRRLAGDSDTQYF.

The chain couples TRBV11-2 to TRBJ1-2, with 12 bases lining up with TRBD1. The CDR3 is 15 residues long. The V gene end was trimmed by 5 bases and the J gene end by 4 bases; junction bases not matched to a gene: 5. Germline V gene sequence: CDR1 SGHAT, CDR2 FQNNGV. The CDR3 sequence: CASSLAGQGAYGYTF. CDR3 DNA: TGTGCCAGCAGCCTAGCGGGACAGGGGGCCTATGGCTACACCTTC.

This chain links TRBV6-1 with TRBJ1-1; 8 nucleotides match TRBD1. Germline loops: CDR1 MNHNS, CDR2 SASEGT. The J segment lost 8 bases and the V segment lost 3 bases, leaving 2 bases of the junction unmatched. The CDR3 has 12 residues. Written as DNA, the CDR3 is TGTGCCAGCAGTGAGACAGGGGTAGAAGCTTTCTTT. It translates to CASSETGVEAFF.

The chain recombines TRBV5-1 with TRBJ2-5, with 12 bases identical to TRBD2. Germline V gene sequence: CDR1 SGHRS, CDR2 YFSETQ. CDR3 length: 15 residues. The V and J ends lost 5 bases and 2 bases, in that order; junction bases with no gene match: 4. The CDR3 DNA follows: TGCGCCAGCAGACTAGCGGGGGGCTGGCAAGAGACCCAGTACTTC. Its translation: CASRLAGGWQETQYF.

The V call is TRBV28, the J call TRBJ2-7; D may be TRBD2 (7 bases). The CDR3 spans 13 residues. V shed 7 bases and J shed 3 bases, with 13 bases lying between them. Germline V lookup: CDR1 MDHEN, CDR2 SYDVKM. The CDR3 here is CASNMGGGYEQYF. The CDR3 DNA sequence: TGTGCCAGCAATATGGGAGGGGGCTACGAGCAGTACTTC.

The chain uses TRBV20-1 and TRBJ2-7; D gene uncertain. Germline V CDR1 and CDR2: DFQATT, SNEGSKA (reference sequence). This CDR3 region has 13 residues. Trimming cost V 3 bases and J 1 base, with 10 bases left between them. In DNA, the CDR3 is TGCAGTGCTAGTAATCGGGTGTCCTACGAGCAGTACTTC. Protein sequence: CSASNRVSYEQYF.

The table lists this clone with a count of one. This rearrangement joins TRBV28 to TRBJ1-1, with 7 positions matching TRBD1. The CDR3 has 15 amino acids. V was clipped by 6 bases and J by 1 base; unmatched bases: 8. Germline V gives CDR1 MDHEN, CDR2 SYDVKM. The CDR3, as DNA: TGTGCCAGCAGGACCCCGTACAGGGGGAACACTGAAGCTTTCTTT. It is translated as CASRTPYRGNTEAFF.

This clone was seen a handful of times. This chain links TRBV11-1 with TRBJ1-1; 9 bases agree with TRBD1. The CDR3 runs to 14 residues. Germline CDR1 is SGHAT and CDR2 is FQDESV (reference sequence). V lost 5 bases to trimming and J lost 9 bases; unmatched junction nucleotides: 10. CDR3 protein: CASSPEGTGYQAFF. CDR3 sequence (DNA): TGTGCCAGCAGCCCCGAAGGGACAGGGTATCAAGCTTTCTTT.

This clone showed up just once. The genes are TRBV7-8 and TRBJ2-3, with D possibly TRBD1 on 7 matching bases. The V gene's germline CDR1 is SGHVS and CDR2 FQNEAQ. This CDR3 is 15 amino acids long. The V end was cut by 3 bases, the J end by 1 base, with 11 bases between. In DNA, the CDR3 is TGTGCCAGCAGCTTTTTCAGGGGGGGCACAGATACGCAGTATTTT. It codes for CASSFFRGGTDTQYF. Supplemented by reference TRBV7-8 and TRBJ2-3, the full variable domain reads GAGVSQSPRYKVAKRGQDVALRCDPISGHVSLFWYQQALGQGPEFLTYFQNEAQLDKSGLPSDRFFAERPEGSVSTLKIQRTQQEDSAVYLCASSFFRGGTDTQYFGPGTRLTVL.